These 8 T cell receptor beta chains share one sample of origin, sequenced in a study of T cell clones after liver transplantation. Produced via immunoSEQ multiplex PCR; TCRdb's table is partial and in-frame only. The sample yields tens of thousands of clones, under 90% seen once. The sample consisted of CD4+ T cells from blood, taken 12 months after liver transplant. The receptors come from a human patient who received a liver transplant. The graft donor may account for some of the T cells.

The chain links TRBV11-2 to TRBJ1-1; the match to TRBD1 covers 8 bases. This CDR3 comprises 15 residues. Losses at the gene ends were 8 bases for V and 1 base for J; bases not matched to a gene: 9. In germline, CDR1 is SGHAT, CDR2 FQNNGV. The CDR3 loop reads CASGSRGQGNTEAFF. The CDR3 DNA is TGTGCCAGCGGTAGCAGGGGGCAGGGGAACACTGAAGCTTTCTTT.

V and J are TRBV30 and TRBJ1-5; possibly TRBD1 for D (5 bases). Germline lookup yields CDR1 GTSNPN and CDR2 SVGIG (reference sequence). The length of the CDR3 is 13 residues. The V gene lost 2 bases and the J gene lost 1 base, with 6 bases spanning the gap. The CDR3 region has the DNA TGTGCCTGGAGTAGGGACAGCAATCAGCCCCAGCATTTT. This gives the protein CAWSRDSNQPQHF.

CDR3 sequence reads: CASSTLSGAGNEKLFF. The CDR3 DNA follows: TGTGCCAGCAGTACCCTTTCAGGGGCGGGTAATGAAAAACTGTTTTTT. The genes are TRBV28 and TRBJ1-4, with D possibly being TRBD1 (6 bases). The CDR3 runs to 16 residues. V was clipped by 5 bases and J by 4 bases, with 17 bases between them. Germline V gene lookup returns CDR1 MDHEN and CDR2 SYDVKM. Full variable domain (missing parts from reference TRBV28 and TRBJ1-4): DVKVTQSSRYLVKRTGEKVFLECVQDMDHENMFWYRQDPGLGLRLIYFSYDVKMKEKGDIPEGYSVSREKKERFSLILESASTNQTSMYLCASSTLSGAGNEKLFFGSGTQLSVL.

The chain combines TRBV6-1 with TRBJ1-5; unclear D gene. The ends were cut back, 6 bases at V and 3 bases at J, with 15 bases in the middle. CDR1 is MNHNS and CDR2 is SASEGT in the germline V gene. This CDR3 is built from 15 residues. CDR3 nucleotides: TGTGCCAGCAGGCTGACTGACACCTCCAATCAGCCCCAGCATTTT. Protein: CASRLTDTSNQPQHF.

The chain combines TRBV18 with TRBJ1-1, with a possible D match to TRBD1 (5 bases). Germline CDR1 and CDR2: KGHSH and LQKENI. The CDR3 spans 13 residues. The ends were cut back, 3 bases at V and 2 bases at J, with 7 bases in the middle. This CDR3 is CASSPQGNTEAFF. In DNA, the CDR3 is TGTGCCAGCTCACCTCAGGGAAACACTGAAGCTTTCTTT.

V is TRBV6-1 and J is TRBJ2-7; TRBD2 is a possible D gene (6 bases). CDR3 length equals 18 residues. Germline V gene data show CDR1 as MNHNS and CDR2 as SASEGT. Between the trimmed V and J ends, which lost 4 bases and 0 bases, there was a span of 22 bases. The CDR3 coding sequence is TGTGCCAGCAGTGGAGGAGGGGTTCGGACTGGGAGCTCCTACGAGCAGTACTTC. Its translation: CASSGGGVRTGSSYEQYF.

The rearrangement links TRBV15 to TRBJ1-1; D call uncertain. The CDR3 has 15 amino acids. V lost 0 bases, J lost 4 bases, and 12 bases lay in between. CDR1 and CDR2 from the germline V gene are LNHNV and YYDKDF (reference sequence). The CDR3 nucleotides are TGTGCCACCAGCAGAGATGTCTCGAGGGTCACTGAAGCTTTCTTT. It codes for CATSRDVSRVTEAFF.

This rearrangement joins TRBV12-5 to TRBJ2-1; D ambiguous. This CDR3 has 15 amino acids. Trimming shortened V by 8 bases and J by 0 bases, and 14 bases separated the two germline ends. CDR1 LGHNT and CDR2 FRNRAP come from the germline V gene. Here the CDR3 DNA reads TGTGCTAGTATGCCCTCAACCGGCTCCTACAATGAGCAGTTCTTC. Translated, it gives CASMPSTGSYNEQFF.